This entry lists 12 T cell receptor beta chains sequenced from one sample in a study of T cells in Graves' hyperthyroidism and ophthalmopathy. TCR beta CDR3 regions were amplified from RNA. HTBI primers were the set used in a first-round RT-PCR of the TCR CDR3. MiXCR, run by TCRdb on the multiplex PCR reads, gives a single entry per CDR3 protein. The repertoire holds about 270,000 distinct CDR3 sequences, with around 22% as singletons. Sequencing was done on a sample of blood. All receptors come from a man younger than 40 with Graves' ophthalmopathy.

This clonotype was counted at least ten times. The chain uses TRBV11-2 and TRBJ2-2; TRBD1 matches 7 bases. CDR1 and CDR2 (germline): SGHAT, FQNNGV. There are 17 residues in the CDR3. Trimming removed 5 bases from V and 1 base from J; junction bases left unmatched: 10. CDR3 region: CASSRTGQAENTGELFF. Written as DNA, the CDR3 is TGTGCCAGCAGCCGGACAGGACAGGCCGAGAACACCGGGGAGCTGTTTTTT.

This clonotype was observed a few times. The CDR3 spells CASSGGLAWRGTDTQYF. DNA of the CDR3: TGCGCCAGCAGCGGGGGACTAGCCTGGAGGGGTACAGATACGCAGTATTTT. The genes are TRBV5-1 and TRBJ2-3, with 9 bases identical to TRBD2. Germline V gene data show CDR1 as SGHRS and CDR2 as YFSETQ. V shed 4 bases and J 3 bases; nucleotides not matched to a gene: 12. The CDR3 sequence is 17 residues long.

The chain uses TRBV12-3 or TRBV12-4 and TRBJ1-5; D gene ambiguous. Trimming cost V 3 bases and J 11 bases, with 8 bases left between them. This CDR3 is 11 amino acids long. For the CDR3, the DNA is TGTGCCAGCAGTTTGGAAGTTACCCAGCATTTT. Amino acids: CASSLEVTQHF.

This clonotype was counted at least ten times. V is TRBV30 and J is TRBJ1-5; D perhaps matches TRBD1 (6 bases). V was trimmed by 1 base and J by 9 bases, leaving 16 bases between them. This CDR3 spans 14 amino acids. Per germline, CDR1 GTSNPN and CDR2 SVGIG (reference sequence). Here the CDR3 reads CAWSAGEVMSPQHF. The CDR3 DNA is TGTGCCTGGAGTGCAGGGGAGGTTATGTCGCCCCAGCATTTT.

There are many counts of this clonotype. The chain joins TRBV18 to TRBJ2-3, with D possibly being TRBD2 (6 bases). Germline CDR1 reads KGHSH; CDR2 reads LQKENI. This CDR3 has 13 residues. Trimming stripped 3 bases from V and 5 bases from J, with 9 bases between. CDR3 region: CASSPLGGDTQYF. The CDR3 coding sequence is TGTGCCAGCTCACCCCTGGGGGGAGATACGCAGTATTTT.

CDR3 DNA: TGCGCCAGCAGCTTGGACGGGTTGAGCAATCAGCCCCAGCATTTT. Protein: CASSLDGLSNQPQHF. The V call is TRBV5-1, the J call TRBJ1-5; D not resolved. This CDR3 region has 15 residues. V lost 0 bases and J lost 1, with 8 bases in between. The germline gives CDR1 SGHRS, CDR2 YFSETQ.

There are many counts of this clonotype. V usage is TRBV28 and J usage is TRBJ2-7; 8 nucleotides line up with TRBD2. Germline CDR1 is MDHEN and CDR2 is SYDVKM. The ends lost 6 bases at V and 3 bases at J; junction bases unmatched: 7. The CDR3 consists of 14 residues. The CDR3: CASRPGLVLYEQYF. Written as DNA, the CDR3 is TGTGCCAGCAGACCGGGACTAGTGCTCTACGAGCAGTACTTC.

The J gene is TRBJ2-7, the V gene TRBV19, with TRBD2 matching 8 bases. CDR1 LNHDA and CDR2 SQIVND come from the germline V gene (reference sequence). Trimming cost V 5 bases and J 3 bases; bases outside gene matches: 12. The CDR3 runs 16 residues. CDR3 sequence: CASSLTSGTRVYEQYF. The DNA of the CDR3 is TGTGCCAGTAGTCTAACCTCCGGGACTAGGGTCTACGAGCAGTACTTC. Full variable domain (rest looked up from reference TRBV19 and TRBJ2-7): DGGITQSPKYLFRKEGQNVTLSCEQNLNHDAMYWYRQDPGQGLRLIYYSQIVNDFQKGDIAEGYSVSREKKESFPLTVTSAQKNPTAFYLCASSLTSGTRVYEQYFGPGTRLTVT.

The chain combines TRBV9 with TRBJ2-5; 8 positions agree with TRBD2. Germline trimming cut 0 bases from V and 5 bases from J; bases unmatched to any gene: 6. Germline-derived CDR1 and CDR2 are SGDLS and YYNGEE. The CDR3 length is 15 residues. CDR3 in DNA: TGTGCCAGCAGCGTAGATAGCGGGATGGAGGAGACCCAGTACTTC. This encodes CASSVDSGMEETQYF.

The chain uses TRBV11-1 and TRBJ2-5; 12 nucleotides match TRBD2. The length of the CDR3 is 15 residues. The V and J ends lost 5 bases and 5 bases, in that order; junction bases with no gene match: 6. Germline-derived CDR1 and CDR2 are SGHAT and FQDESV (reference sequence). CDR3 coding DNA: TGTGCCAGCAGCCAGACTAGCGGGAGTGGTGAGACCCAGTACTTC. Its translation is CASSQTSGSGETQYF.

The CDR3 nucleotides read TGTGCCAGTAGTATTGCTCCTAGCGGGAGCGGGGAGCTGTTTTTT. The encoded protein is CASSIAPSGSGELFF. The rearrangement links TRBV19 to TRBJ2-2; 10 bases are shared with TRBD2. Looked up from germline, CDR1 is LNHDA and CDR2 is SQIVND (reference sequence). V trimming: 3 bases; J trimming: 7 bases; junction bases outside the gene matches: 5. The CDR3 is made up of 15 amino acids. Filled out from reference TRBV19 and TRBJ2-2, the complete variable domain reads DGGITQSPKYLFRKEGQNVTLSCEQNLNHDAMYWYRQDPGQGLRLIYYSQIVNDFQKGDIAEGYSVSREKKESFPLTVTSAQKNPTAFYLCASSIAPSGSGELFFGEGSRLTVL.

This clonotype was recorded at least ten times. The genes are TRBV18 and TRBJ2-1, with no clear D. The V and J ends lost 5 bases and 1 base respectively, with 12 bases between them. Germline V gene data show CDR1 as KGHSH and CDR2 as LQKENI. The CDR3 has 15 amino acids. The CDR3 DNA is TGTGCCAGCTCAACGAGGCAGCCGTCCTACAATGAGCAGTTCTTC. Translation: CASSTRQPSYNEQFF.